This TCR beta chain is from a study of cytomegalovirus exposure and HLA in healthy donors. Study background: Assignment to the Caucasian-associated ancestry cluster applied to 81% of the approximately 420 genotyped donors. Overall study findings and caveats: In a later analysis, TCR beta V- and J-gene trimming was associated with a missense DCLRE1C variant. Some TCR beta chains (about 170 of them) were listed as cytomegalovirus-associated.

This PCR relied on a set of 60 Vbeta primers and 13 Jbeta primers. Method: immunoSEQ multiplex PCR; TCRdb's copy keeps in-frame clones and lacks some. Of around 190,000 clones listed, around 83% were seen once; the top ten hold about 1%. This CDR3 comprises 12 residues. V gave up 1 base and J gave up 3 bases, with 7 bases separating them. Germline V CDR1 and CDR2: GTSNPN, SVGIG (reference sequence). Comments on this clone: What it binds is not known.

This TCR was recovered from a woman aged 40 to 50 in good health and CMV-seronegative. V is TRBV30 and J is TRBJ2-7, with D unresolved. The sample comprised PBMCs. The CDR3 DNA sequence: TGTGCCTGGAGTGCGTCTAACTACGAGCAGTACTTC. Its protein product is CAWSASNYEQYF.